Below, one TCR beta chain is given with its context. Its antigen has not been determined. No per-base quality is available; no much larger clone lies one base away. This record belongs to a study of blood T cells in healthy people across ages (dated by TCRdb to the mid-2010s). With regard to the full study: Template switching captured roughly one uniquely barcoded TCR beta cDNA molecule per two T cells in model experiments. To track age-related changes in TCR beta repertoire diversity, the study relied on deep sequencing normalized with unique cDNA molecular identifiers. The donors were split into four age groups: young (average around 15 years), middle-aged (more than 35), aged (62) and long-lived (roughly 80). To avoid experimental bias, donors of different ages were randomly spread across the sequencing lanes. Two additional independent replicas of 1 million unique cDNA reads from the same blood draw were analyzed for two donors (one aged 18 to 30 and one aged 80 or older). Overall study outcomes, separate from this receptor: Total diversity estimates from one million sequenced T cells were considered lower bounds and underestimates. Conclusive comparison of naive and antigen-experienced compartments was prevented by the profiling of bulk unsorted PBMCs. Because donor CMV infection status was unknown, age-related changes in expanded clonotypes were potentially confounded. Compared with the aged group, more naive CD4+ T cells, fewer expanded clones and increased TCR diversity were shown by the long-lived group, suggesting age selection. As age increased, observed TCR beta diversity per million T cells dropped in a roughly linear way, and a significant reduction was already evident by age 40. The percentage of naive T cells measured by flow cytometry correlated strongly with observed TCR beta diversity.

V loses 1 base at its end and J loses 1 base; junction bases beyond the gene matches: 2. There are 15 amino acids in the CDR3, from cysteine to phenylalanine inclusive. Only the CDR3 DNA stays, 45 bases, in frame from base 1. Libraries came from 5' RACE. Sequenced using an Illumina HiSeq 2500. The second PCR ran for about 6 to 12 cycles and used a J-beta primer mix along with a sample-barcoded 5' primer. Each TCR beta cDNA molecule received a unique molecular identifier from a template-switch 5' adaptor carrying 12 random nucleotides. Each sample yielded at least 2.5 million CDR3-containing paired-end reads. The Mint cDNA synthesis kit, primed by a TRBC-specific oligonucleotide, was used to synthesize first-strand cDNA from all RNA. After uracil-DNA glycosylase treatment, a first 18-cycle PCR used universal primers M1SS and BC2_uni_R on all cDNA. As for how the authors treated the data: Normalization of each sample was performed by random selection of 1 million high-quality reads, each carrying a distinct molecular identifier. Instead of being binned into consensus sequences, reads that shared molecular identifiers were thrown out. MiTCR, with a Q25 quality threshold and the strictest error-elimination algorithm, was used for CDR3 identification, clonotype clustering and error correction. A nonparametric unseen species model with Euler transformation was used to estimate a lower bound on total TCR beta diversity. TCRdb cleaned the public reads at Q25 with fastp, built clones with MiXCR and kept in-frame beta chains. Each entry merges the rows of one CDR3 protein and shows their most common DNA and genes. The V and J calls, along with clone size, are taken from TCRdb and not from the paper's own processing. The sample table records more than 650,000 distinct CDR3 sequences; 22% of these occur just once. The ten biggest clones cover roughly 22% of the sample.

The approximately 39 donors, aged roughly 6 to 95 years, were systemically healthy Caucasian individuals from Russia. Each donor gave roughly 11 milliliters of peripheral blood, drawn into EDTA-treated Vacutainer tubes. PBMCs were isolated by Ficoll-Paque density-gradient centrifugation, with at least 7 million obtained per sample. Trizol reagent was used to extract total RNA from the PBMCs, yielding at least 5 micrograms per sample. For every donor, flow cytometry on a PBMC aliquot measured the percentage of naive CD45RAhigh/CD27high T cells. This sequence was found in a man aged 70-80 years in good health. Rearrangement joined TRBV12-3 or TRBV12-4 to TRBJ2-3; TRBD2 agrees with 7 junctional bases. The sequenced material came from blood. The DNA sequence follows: TGTGCCAGCAGTTTAGGGAGCGGGGGCACAGATACGCAGTATTTT. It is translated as CASSLGSGGTDTQYF.